What follows are 32 T cell receptor beta chains derived from one specimen sequenced in a study of CD8 T cells in ankylosing spondylitis. TCRdb recomputed calls from the 5' RACE reads with MiXCR, one row per CDR3 protein. The table has 250,000 to 400,000 distinct CDR3 sequences, roughly 12% seen once; the top ten hold roughly 9.5%. Sequencing was done on a sample of blood, either unsorted or a sorted T cell fraction (not recorded which). The receptor set was obtained from a female donor with ankylosing spondylitis or in good health (not recorded which).

With regard to this clonotype: A read error may be the cause here, since a much bigger clone is one base away. Without the conserved terminal phenylalanine or tryptophan, this CDR3 likely stems from a read error. This chain joins TRBV12-3 or TRBV12-4 and TRBJ2-7; maybe TRBD2 (7 bases). The V end was cut by 5 bases, the J end by 6 bases, with 26 bases between. CDR3 length: 17 residues. The CDR3 coding sequence is TGTGCCAGCAGTCCCCGCACGCGGGGGCTTTTGTCTAGCGAGCAGTACATC. Translating it yields CASSPRTRGLLSSEQYI.

This clonotype was seen at least ten times. The chain has TRBV20-1 and TRBJ1-2; D is unresolved. The V gene lost 5 bases and the J gene lost 4 bases, with 14 bases spanning the gap. CDR1 and CDR2 from the germline V gene are DFQATT and SNEGSKA (reference sequence). This CDR3 has 13 residues. Written as DNA, the CDR3 is TGCAGTGCTGGCGCTTGGGCCTTCTATGGCTACACCTTC. Translation: CSAGAWAFYGYTF.

The chain recombines TRBV9 with TRBJ1-2; weak D call: TRBD1 (6 bases). The CDR3 consists of 10 residues. Germline CDR1 and CDR2: SGDLS and YYNGEE. V lost 7 bases, J lost 8 bases, and 9 bases lay in between. The DNA of the CDR3 is TGTGCCAGCTACAGGGACGGCTACACCTTC. It is translated as CASYRDGYTF.

On this clonotype: One base away lies a much larger clone, so this may be a sequencing read error. The chain couples TRBV7-9 to TRBJ2-7; D gene uncertain. Germline values: CDR1 SEHNR, CDR2 FQNEAQ (reference sequence). The CDR3 consists of 15 residues. Here the CDR3 reads CASSYKKGNLYELYF. Here the CDR3 DNA reads TGTGCCAGCAGCTACAAGAAAGGAAACCTATACGAGCTGTACTTC.

The table lists this clonotype with many counts. This chain uses TRBV6-5 with TRBJ1-1; perhaps TRBD1 as D (5 bases). Trimming pared 6 bases from V and 1 base from J, leaving 15 bases between. The CDR3 has 15 amino acids. The germline V gene has CDR1 MNHEY and CDR2 SVGAGI. The CDR3 loop reads CASRLGRGTNTEAFF. The CDR3 DNA sequence: TGTGCCAGCAGACTCGGCCGGGGGACGAACACTGAAGCTTTCTTT.

This clonotype showed up many times. The chain's CDR3 is CASSQSGRSGNEQFF. CDR3 bases: TGCGCCAGCAGCCAAAGCGGGAGGTCTGGTAATGAGCAGTTCTTC. The chain couples TRBV5-1 to TRBJ2-1; TRBD2 agrees at 9 bases. With V trimmed by 4 bases and J by 7 bases, 9 bases remained unmatched. The length of the CDR3 is 15 residues. Germline V CDR1 and CDR2: SGHRS, YFSETQ.

This clonotype came up many times. The CDR3 protein is CASSLFGGADTQYF. DNA of the CDR3: TGTGCCAGCAGTTTATTCGGGGGCGCAGATACGCAGTATTTT. V is TRBV12-3 or TRBV12-4 and J is TRBJ2-3; D is possibly TRBD1 or TRBD2 (6 bases each). The V gene lost 2 bases and the J gene lost 4 bases, with 10 bases spanning the gap. The CDR3 consists of 14 residues.

The J gene is TRBJ1-1, the V gene TRBV9; no reliable D call. V lost 0 bases and J 0 bases, leaving 0 bases between the germline ends. CDR3 size: 12 residues. Germline V CDR1 and CDR2: SGDLS, YYNGEE. Here the CDR3 reads CASSVVNTEAFF. DNA of the CDR3: TGTGCCAGCAGCGTAGTGAACACTGAAGCTTTCTTT. Drawing the rest from reference TRBV9 and TRBJ1-1, the complete variable domain is DSGVTQTPKHLITATGQRVTLRCSPRSGDLSVYWYQQSLDQGLQFLIQYYNGEERAKGNILERFSAQQFPDLHSELNLSSLELGDSALYFCASSVVNTEAFFGQGTRLTVV.

This clonotype was seen many times. The CDR3 DNA reads TGCAGTGCTAGAGAGAACAGGGGGCGACGCAACAATGAGCAGTTCTTC. It codes for CSARENRGRRNNEQFF. The chain carries TRBV20-1 and TRBJ2-1; 9 bases align to TRBD1. V lost 0 bases to trimming and J lost 5 bases; unmatched junction nucleotides: 8. The germline gives CDR1 DFQATT, CDR2 SNEGSKA (reference sequence). The CDR3 sequence is 16 residues long.

The V gene is TRBV20-1, the J gene TRBJ2-3, with TRBD2 matching 12 bases. The CDR3 totals 19 residues. V was pared by 0 bases and J by 2 bases, with 12 bases of the junction left unmatched. Germline V gene data show CDR1 as DFQATT and CDR2 as SNEGSKA (reference sequence). In DNA form, the CDR3 reads TGCAGTGCTAGAGATCCCTTCCTGTCTAGCGGGGGGGACACAGATACGCAGTATTTT. The encoded protein is CSARDPFLSSGGDTDTQYF.

A remark on this clonotype: A read error may account for a junction end that differs from germline. The chain employs TRBV6-1 and TRBJ2-7, with 7 bases that match TRBD1. This CDR3 spans 14 amino acids. Germline V lookup: CDR1 MNHNS, CDR2 SASEGT. The CDR3 region has the DNA TGTACCAGCAAAATGACAGGGATGAAAGACGAGCAGTACTTC. Amino acids: CTSKMTGMKDEQYF.

In this sample, this clonotype turned up many times. The rearrangement uses TRBV5-1 and TRBJ1-5; possibly TRBD1 for D (6 bases). The germline V gene has CDR1 SGHRS and CDR2 YFSETQ. The CDR3 length is 16 residues. V shed 4 bases and J shed 0 bases, with 14 bases lying between them. CDR3 loop: CASSPTTGVSNQPQHF. The CDR3 DNA reads TGCGCCAGCAGCCCAACGACAGGAGTTAGCAATCAGCCCCAGCATTTT.

The chain employs TRBV12-3 or TRBV12-4 and TRBJ2-1; the match to TRBD2 covers 11 bases. Trimming cost V 8 bases and J 0 bases; bases outside gene matches: 3. This CDR3 spans 15 amino acids. CDR3 DNA: TGTGCCAGCTGTACTAGCGGGAGCTCCTACAATGAGCAGTTCTTC. The encoded protein is CASCTSGSSYNEQFF.

The genes are TRBV6-2 or TRBV6-3 and TRBJ2-2, with D perhaps assigned TRBD1 or TRBD2 (6 bases each). This CDR3 comprises 13 residues. Deletions cut 2 bases from V and 12 bases from J, with 13 bases between. CDR1 is MNHEY and CDR2 is SVGEGT in the germline V gene. DNA of the CDR3: TGTGCCAGCAGTTACGGGGGGCTAGGACAGCTGTTTTTT. Protein product: CASSYGGLGQLFF.

This clonotype was recorded at least ten times. This chain joins TRBV12-3 or TRBV12-4 and TRBJ1-5; D remains ambiguous. This CDR3 spans 13 amino acids. Trimming took off 4 bases at V and 0 bases at J, with 4 bases between the two ends. DNA of the CDR3: TGTGCCAGCAGTTGGAGTAGCAATCAGCCCCAGCATTTT. Translating gives CASSWSSNQPQHF.

This clonotype was found many times. The rearrangement links TRBV9 to TRBJ1-6; D not resolved. Germline CDR1 reads SGDLS; CDR2 reads YYNGEE. V was cut by 4 bases and J by 10 bases, with 12 bases left in between. The CDR3 contains 13 residues. CDR3 DNA: TGTGCCAGCAGCCCTTCAATCGGCTCACCCCTCCACTTT. Protein sequence: CASSPSIGSPLHF.

This clonotype was detected ten times or more. The chain uses TRBV20-1 and TRBJ2-5; TRBD2 is a possible D gene (6 bases). Between the trimmed V and J ends, which lost 1 base and 3 bases, there was a span of 6 bases. Germline V gives CDR1 DFQATT, CDR2 SNEGSKA (reference sequence). The CDR3 is 12 amino acids. The CDR3 DNA reads TGCAGTGCTAGAGGGGGGGAAGAGACCCAGTACTTC. Its protein product is CSARGGEETQYF.

This clonotype came up many times. The rearrangement links TRBV20-1 to TRBJ2-7; D remains ambiguous. This CDR3 comprises 12 residues. The V gene lost 0 bases and the J gene lost 10 bases, with 13 bases spanning the gap. CDR1 and CDR2 (germline): DFQATT, SNEGSKA (reference sequence). The CDR3 loop reads CSARDASAAQYF. DNA for the CDR3: TGCAGTGCTAGAGATGCGTCAGCTGCACAGTACTTC.

This clonotype occurred many times. The gene calls are TRBV20-1 and TRBJ2-6; D unclear. CDR1 is DFQATT and CDR2 is SNEGSKA in the germline V gene (reference sequence). The CDR3 has 13 amino acids. V lost 5 bases to trimming and J lost 2 bases, with 7 bases between them. The CDR3 DNA is TGCAGTGCTCGCCGCGCTGGGGCCAACGTCCTGACTTTC. Its protein product is CSARRAGANVLTF.

This chain connects TRBV7-8 to TRBJ1-4; the match to TRBD1 covers 8 bases. Germline CDR1 SGHVS, CDR2 FQNEAQ. The CDR3 is made up of 16 amino acids. The trim removed 6 bases at V and 8 bases at J, leaving 14 bases unmatched. The CDR3 is CASRSSRGQGVEKLFF. As DNA, the CDR3 is TGTGCCAGCAGATCCTCAAGAGGACAGGGTGTGGAAAAACTGTTTTTT. The whole variable domain, remainder taken from reference TRBV7-8 and TRBJ1-4, is GAGVSQSPRYKVAKRGQDVALRCDPISGHVSLFWYQQALGQGPEFLTYFQNEAQLDKSGLPSDRFFAERPEGSVSTLKIQRTQQEDSAVYLCASRSSRGQGVEKLFFGSGTQLSVL.

This clonotype was seen ten or more times. This rearrangement joins TRBV6-5 to TRBJ2-1, with 11 bases identical to TRBD2. Trimming at V came to 4 bases and at J to 0 bases, leaving 8 bases not matched to a gene. Germline V CDR1 and CDR2: MNHEY, SVGAGI. This CDR3 comprises 18 residues. The CDR3 sequence: CASSLILAGVSSYNEQFF. The CDR3 DNA reads as TGTGCCAGCAGTTTGATACTAGCGGGGGTTAGCTCCTACAATGAGCAGTTCTTC.

This clonotype has a count of ten or more. The chain carries TRBV5-5 and TRBJ2-5; no firm D call. This CDR3 is built from 13 residues. CDR1 and CDR2 (germline): SGHKS, YYEKEE (reference sequence). Deletions cut 4 bases from V and 2 bases from J, with 9 bases between. CDR3 DNA sequence: TGTGCCAGCAGCGTCGGCAGACAAGAGACCCAGTACTTC. As protein: CASSVGRQETQYF.

This clonotype was counted ten times or more. J is TRBJ2-4 and V is TRBV5-1; maybe TRBD1 (7 bases). Trimming pared 1 base from V and 6 bases from J, leaving 11 bases between. Germline V lookup: CDR1 SGHRS, CDR2 YFSETQ. The CDR3 spans 14 residues. CDR3 nucleotides: TGCGCCAGCAGCTTGTCAGGGGGGAGAAACATTCAGTACTTC. It translates to CASSLSGGRNIQYF.

This clonotype showed up just a few times. The J gene is TRBJ2-1, the V gene TRBV6-1; TRBD2 matches at 8 bases. The junction had 7 bases not matched to a gene; V was cut back by 4 bases and J by 8 bases. The CDR3 extends over 14 amino acids. Germline V lookup: CDR1 MNHNS, CDR2 SASEGT. The CDR3 reads CASSGPGGVDEQFF. In DNA, the CDR3 is TGTGCCAGCAGTGGTCCGGGGGGGGTGGATGAGCAGTTCTTC.

This clonotype was seen ten or more times. This chain connects TRBV5-1 to TRBJ2-3; 15 nucleotides match TRBD2. Germline CDR1 and CDR2: SGHRS and YFSETQ. The CDR3 sequence is 18 residues long. The trim removed 1 base at V and 4 bases at J, leaving 7 bases unmatched. This CDR3 reads CASSLRPRTSGGADTQYF. The CDR3 bases are TGCGCCAGCAGCTTGAGGCCAAGGACTAGCGGGGGGGCAGATACGCAGTATTTT.

This rearrangement joins TRBV15 to TRBJ2-2; D perhaps matches TRBD2 (5 bases). Trimming removed 0 bases at V and 6 bases at J, with 11 bases between. CDR1 is LNHNV and CDR2 is YYDKDF in the germline V gene (reference sequence). The CDR3 length is 15 residues. The CDR3 DNA sequence: TGTGCCACCAGCAGAGATCGGGGTTACGCCGGGGAGCTGTTTTTT. It codes for CATSRDRGYAGELFF.

V usage is TRBV7-9 and J usage is TRBJ2-7; a weak D match, TRBD1 (5 bases). CDR3 length: 16 residues. Trimming cost V 5 bases and J 2 bases, with 19 bases left between them. Germline V gene lookup returns CDR1 SEHNR and CDR2 FQNEAQ (reference sequence). The CDR3 reads CASSRVGQNQPYEQYF. The CDR3 DNA sequence: TGTGCCAGCAGCCGGGTGGGGCAGAACCAACCCTACGAGCAGTACTTC.

Note on this clonotype: A read error may be the cause here, since a much bigger clone is one base away. The gene calls are TRBV24-1 and TRBJ1-4, with 8 bases lining up with TRBD1. The V and J ends lost 4 bases and 11 bases, in that order; junction bases with no gene match: 11. The germline V gene encodes CDR1 KGHDR and CDR2 SFDVKD. The CDR3 is 15 amino acids. CDR3 protein: CATSDTGTGKDKLFF. The CDR3 region has the DNA TGTGCCACCAGTGACACCGGGACAGGCAAAGACAAACTGTTTTTT.

There are a few counts of this clonotype. The chain combines TRBV5-1 with TRBJ2-1; TRBD2 might be the D (5 bases). Germline V gene sequence: CDR1 SGHRS, CDR2 YFSETQ. The CDR3 totals 15 residues. V lost 2 bases and J lost 7, with 16 bases in between. The CDR3 coding sequence is TGCGCCAGCAGCTTCGGGGATTCGAGATTAAATGAGCAGTTCTTC. Protein sequence: CASSFGDSRLNEQFF.

Comment on this clonotype: The CDR3 does not end in the conserved phenylalanine or tryptophan, so this is likely a read error. The J gene is TRBJ1-1, the V gene TRBV10-3, with TRBD1 as a possible D gene (6 bases). The CDR3 is 13 residues long. Germline V CDR1 and CDR2: ENHRY, SYGVKD. Trimming removed 3 bases from V and 1 base from J, with 6 bases in between. DNA of the CDR3: TGTGCCATCAGTGACAGGGGGAACACTGAAGCTTTCCTT. As protein: CAISDRGNTEAFL.

This clonotype was counted ten times or more. The genes are TRBV20-1 and TRBJ2-7, with D perhaps being TRBD1 or TRBD2 (5 bases each). The CDR3 sequence is 12 residues long. The V end lost 7 bases, the J end lost 5 bases, and 15 bases lay between the germline ends. Germline V lookup: CDR1 DFQATT, CDR2 SNEGSKA (reference sequence). The CDR3 protein is CSVSRQRDEQYF. For the CDR3, the DNA is TGCAGTGTCTCGCGACAGAGGGACGAGCAGTACTTC.

Concerning this clonotype itself: A much larger clone sits a single nucleotide away, making a read error possible. This sequence joins TRBV27 and TRBJ2-7; 7 bases match TRBD2. Per germline, CDR1 MNHEY and CDR2 SMNVEV (reference sequence). Trimming removed 2 bases from V and 1 base from J; junction bases left unmatched: 8. The length of the CDR3 is 16 residues. The CDR3 nucleotides read TGTGCCAGCAGTTTAGGAGCTGGGAGGGTGTCCTACGAGCAGTACTTC. It specifies CASSLGAGRVSYEQYF.